A single sample is the source of the 22 T cell receptor beta chains below, sequenced in a study of blood T cell repertoires in COVID-19. Assay used: immunoSEQ multiplex PCR; TCRdb lists only in-frame clones, some missing. The table has some 60,000 clones, roughly 93% seen once. Sequencing was performed on peripheral blood. These TCRs come from a human donor in a cohort sampled during active COVID-19.

The rearrangement uses TRBV28 and TRBJ2-1; 10 positions match TRBD2. The CDR3 runs 14 residues. J lost 7 bases, V lost 6 bases, and 6 bases had no gene match. Germline CDR1 reads MDHEN; CDR2 reads SYDVKM. The CDR3, as DNA: TGTGCCAGCAGCCGATCTAGCGGGAGAAATGAGCAGTTCTTC. It yields the protein CASSRSSGRNEQFF. The full variable domain, completed using reference TRBV28 and TRBJ2-1, is DVKVTQSSRYLVKRTGEKVFLECVQDMDHENMFWYRQDPGLGLRLIYFSYDVKMKEKGDIPEGYSVSREKKERFSLILESASTNQTSMYLCASSRSSGRNEQFFGPGTRLTVL.

This clone has only one observation. This chain connects TRBV3-1 (or the pseudogene TRBV3-2) to TRBJ2-1; weak D call: TRBD2 (6 bases). This CDR3 is built from 14 residues. Germline V gene data show CDR1 as LGHDT and CDR2 as YNNKEL (reference sequence). Between the trimmed V and J ends, which lost 4 bases and 5 bases, there was a span of 12 bases. CDR3 coding DNA: TGTGCCAGCAGCCCTGTCGCGGGACACAATGAGCAGTTCTTC. It encodes CASSPVAGHNEQFF.

In this sample, this clone turned up once. The chain has TRBV15 and TRBJ2-1, with 11 bases lining up with TRBD2. The V segment lost 1 base and the J segment 3 bases; nucleotides outside the gene matches: 2. Germline V gene sequence: CDR1 LNHNV, CDR2 YYDKDF (reference sequence). This CDR3 spans 16 amino acids. The CDR3 is CATSRGTSGSYNEQFF. In DNA, the CDR3 is TGTGCCACCAGCAGAGGAACTAGCGGGAGCTACAATGAGCAGTTCTTC.

Here the CDR3 DNA reads TGTGCCAGCAGTCCACTAGCTATTTCGGAGACCCAGTACTTC. Residues: CASSPLAISETQYF. The chain couples TRBV6-5 to TRBJ2-5; a possible D gene is TRBD2 (6 bases). The CDR3 contains 14 residues. Germline CDR1 reads MNHEY; CDR2 reads SVGAGI. V dropped 5 bases and J dropped 5 bases, with 15 bases sitting between them.

The chain uses TRBV5-6 and TRBJ2-7; possible D gene TRBD1, 5 bases. Trimming left V 2 bases short and J 2 bases short, with 11 bases between. The CDR3 runs to 14 residues. The germline CDR1 and CDR2 sequences are SGHDT and YYEEEE. Written as DNA, the CDR3 is TGTGCCAGCAGCTTTCTTCAGGGCACCTACGAGCAGTACTTC. Protein product: CASSFLQGTYEQYF.

In this sample, this clone turned up once. The DNA for the CDR3 is TGTGCCAGCAGCCCTGCTTGGGGGACTACCGGCAATGAGCAGTTCTTC. Its protein product is CASSPAWGTTGNEQFF. V gene TRBV9 combines with J gene TRBJ2-1, with TRBD2 matching 7 bases. The CDR3 length is 16 residues. From germline, CDR1 is SGDLS and CDR2 YYNGEE. The J segment lost 6 bases and the V segment lost 4 bases, leaving 13 bases of the junction unmatched. Full variable domain (rest looked up from reference TRBV9 and TRBJ2-1): DSGVTQTPKHLITATGQRVTLRCSPRSGDLSVYWYQQSLDQGLQFLIQYYNGEERAKGNILERFSAQQFPDLHSELNLSSLELGDSALYFCASSPAWGTTGNEQFFGPGTRLTVL.

This chain links TRBV28 with TRBJ2-4; possible D gene TRBD1, 6 bases. This CDR3 comprises 14 residues. CDR1 MDHEN and CDR2 SYDVKM come from the germline V gene. With 4 bases removed from V and 1 base from J, the gap between germline ends came to 8 bases. The CDR3 reads CASSSDRAKNIQYF. CDR3 sequence (DNA): TGTGCCAGCAGTTCAGACAGGGCCAAAAACATTCAGTACTTC.

The chain links TRBV5-1 to TRBJ1-6; TRBD1 might be the D (5 bases). Deletions cut 4 bases from V and 8 bases from J, with 13 bases between. CDR1 is SGHRS, CDR2 YFSETQ, per germline. This CDR3 contains 14 residues. CDR3 sequence: CASSIGQVDSPLHF. DNA of the CDR3: TGCGCCAGCAGCATCGGACAAGTAGATTCACCCCTCCACTTT.

This sequence joins TRBV19 and TRBJ2-5; the D gene is possibly TRBD1 (6 bases). Trimming took 5 bases from V and 1 from J, leaving 17 bases between them. Germline V CDR1 and CDR2: LNHDA, SQIVND (reference sequence). The CDR3 runs 16 residues. CDR3 in amino acids: CASSERDTWPQETQYF. For the CDR3, the DNA is TGTGCCAGTAGTGAACGGGACACATGGCCCCAAGAGACCCAGTACTTC.

This clone was seen a single time. The rearrangement links TRBV28 to TRBJ2-5; TRBD2 is a possible D gene (5 bases). Looked up from germline, CDR1 is MDHEN and CDR2 is SYDVKM. Deletions cut 6 bases from V and 1 base from J, with 12 bases between. This CDR3 region has 14 residues. DNA of the CDR3: TGTGCCAGCAGGCCCGGACTGGTCCAAGAGACCCAGTACTTC. Its protein product is CASRPGLVQETQYF.

V usage is TRBV6-5 and J usage is TRBJ2-7; TRBD1 aligns across 7 bases. V shed 1 base, J shed 6 bases, and the junction held 9 bases outside the gene matches. The germline V gene encodes CDR1 MNHEY and CDR2 SVGAGI. The CDR3 runs to 15 residues. CDR3 loop: CASSYWGRGKGEQYF. The CDR3, as DNA: TGTGCCAGCAGTTACTGGGGCAGGGGGAAGGGCGAGCAGTACTTC.

CDR3 sequence: CASGFISGDEQFF. CDR3 DNA: TGTGCTAGTGGGTTTATCTCAGGGGATGAGCAGTTCTTC. This chain uses TRBV12-5 with TRBJ2-1; D perhaps matches TRBD1 (6 bases). This CDR3 has 13 residues. In germline, CDR1 is LGHNT, CDR2 FRNRAP. V lost 6 bases and J lost 8, with 14 bases in between.

In nucleotides, the CDR3 is TGTGCCTCTACAGGGGTTAAAAGTGGAAACACCATATATTTT. Translation gives CASTGVKSGNTIYF. This chain joins TRBV10-3 and TRBJ1-3, with TRBD1 matching over 7 bases. The J segment lost 3 bases and the V segment lost 11 bases, leaving 10 bases of the junction unmatched. Germline CDR1 ENHRY, CDR2 SYGVKD. The CDR3 length is 14 residues.

The chain carries TRBV29-1 and TRBJ2-7, with 9 bases that match TRBD1. The V gene end was trimmed by 6 bases and the J gene end by 4 bases; junction bases not matched to a gene: 10. Germline V gene lookup returns CDR1 SQVTM and CDR2 ANQGSEA. This CDR3 region has 14 residues. The CDR3, as DNA: TGCAGCGTACGGTCCGGGACAGGGTTGTACGAGCAGTACTTC. Encoded protein: CSVRSGTGLYEQYF.

The V call is TRBV5-1, the J call TRBJ2-3, with 13 bases identical to TRBD2. This CDR3 comprises 19 residues. V trimming: 4 bases; J trimming: 0 bases; junction bases outside the gene matches: 11. Looked up from germline, CDR1 is SGHRS and CDR2 is YFSETQ. This CDR3 reads CASSVPRTSGSSSTDTQYF. Written as DNA, the CDR3 is TGCGCCAGCAGCGTTCCCCGGACTAGCGGGAGCTCAAGCACAGATACGCAGTATTTT.

The rearrangement joins TRBV2 to TRBJ1-4; 10 bases align to TRBD1. Germline V gene data show CDR1 as SNHLY and CDR2 as FYNNEI. The V gene end was trimmed by 4 bases and the J gene end by 8 bases; junction bases not matched to a gene: 13. The CDR3 contains 17 residues. CDR3 coding DNA: TGTGCCAGCAGTGGGTTTAAGGGGACAGGGGTCAAGGAAAAACTGTTTTTT. Encoded protein: CASSGFKGTGVKEKLFF.

CDR3 amino acids: CASSPEPSGLPYNEQFF. Written as DNA, the CDR3 is TGCGCCAGCAGCCCGGAACCTAGCGGTTTGCCCTACAATGAGCAGTTCTTC. The chain uses TRBV4-3 and TRBJ2-1; TRBD2 aligns across 7 bases. CDR3 length: 17 amino acids. Germline CDR1 reads LGHNA; CDR2 reads YSLEER. Trimming removed 4 bases from V and 2 bases from J; junction bases left unmatched: 11.

The V call is TRBV28, the J call TRBJ2-7, with 7 bases lining up with TRBD1. CDR3 length: 14 residues. The V gene end was trimmed by 7 bases and the J gene end by 2 bases; junction bases not matched to a gene: 8. The germline CDR1 and CDR2 sequences are MDHEN and SYDVKM. As DNA, the CDR3 is TGTGCCAGCACTAAGGCAGGGGGAACCTACGAGCAGTACTTC. As protein: CASTKAGGTYEQYF.

The chain carries TRBV5-1 and TRBJ2-3, with a possible D match to TRBD1 (6 bases). Germline V lookup: CDR1 SGHRS, CDR2 YFSETQ. V dropped 0 bases and J dropped 2 bases, with 13 bases sitting between them. CDR3 length: 16 residues. The CDR3 DNA follows: TGCGCCAGCAGCTTGGGAAGGGACACAGTCACAGATACGCAGTATTTT. Amino acid sequence: CASSLGRDTVTDTQYF. The full variable domain, completed using reference TRBV5-1 and TRBJ2-3, is KAGVTQTPRYLIKTRGQQVTLSCSPISGHRSVSWYQQTPGQGLQFLFEYFSETQRNKGNFPGRFSGRQFSNSRSEMNVSTLELGDSALYLCASSLGRDTVTDTQYFGPGTRLTVL.

This clone was seen once. The chain recombines TRBV6-4 with TRBJ2-1, with 10 bases identical to TRBD2. V was clipped by 4 bases and J by 7 bases; unmatched bases: 10. CDR1 is MRHNA, CDR2 SNTAGT, per germline. The CDR3 totals 16 residues. For the CDR3, the DNA is TGTGCCAGCAGTGGGGGAATAGCGGGAGGACTTAATGAGCAGTTCTTC. It codes for CASSGGIAGGLNEQFF.

This chain joins TRBV10-3 and TRBJ2-5; 10 bases map to TRBD2. The CDR3 consists of 15 residues. The germline CDR1 and CDR2 sequences are ENHRY and SYGVKD. The ends lost 8 bases at V and 2 bases at J; junction bases unmatched: 8. This chain's CDR3 is CAISLAGELQETQYF. The CDR3 DNA sequence: TGTGCCATCTCGCTAGCGGGAGAGCTACAAGAGACCCAGTACTTC.

V and J are TRBV2 and TRBJ2-2; the D gene is possibly TRBD1 (5 bases). The CDR3 runs to 17 residues. In germline, CDR1 is SNHLY, CDR2 FYNNEI. V dropped 3 bases and J dropped 5 bases, with 19 bases sitting between them. The CDR3 is CASSDPLPLDSTGELFF. The CDR3 nucleotides read TGTGCCAGCAGTGATCCCCTACCCCTCGACAGTACCGGGGAGCTGTTTTTT.